This T cell receptor beta chain was observed in a study of identifying expanded T cells in peripheral blood. Collection occurred without any documented infections or immune events in donors. Points from the study as a whole: Roughly 1.1 clones differed between technical replicates, versus roughly 17 and 20 over time. Variance in clone template counts between approximately two-week samples significantly increased with total template count across all healthy donors.

Comments on this clone: What it recognizes is unknown.

V shed 3 bases and J shed 3 bases, with 15 bases lying between them. Germline CDR1 SGHNT, CDR2 YENEEA. The CDR3 is 16 amino acids. Sequencing used immunoSEQ multiplex PCR; TCRdb keeps in-frame clones, though not all of them. Of 130,000 or so clones in the sample, approximately 88% were seen once. The chain combines TRBV11-3 with TRBJ1-3, with D maybe TRBD1 (5 bases). Sequencing was performed on blood. The sequence derives from a person aged 18-70 years in good health. In nucleotides, the CDR3 is TGTGCCAGCAGCTTGGGCCAGGGACGGCTTGGAAACACCATATATTTT. Translating gives CASSLGQGRLGNTIYF. Based on the CDR3 plus reference TRBV11-3 and TRBJ1-3, the full variable domain is EAGVVQSPRYKIIEKKQPVAFWCNPISGHNTLYWYLQNLGQGPELLIRYENEEAVDDSQLPKDRFSAERLKGVDSTLKIQPAELGDSAVYLCASSLGQGRLGNTIYFGEGSWLTVV.